Listed here are 16 T cell receptor beta chains from one sample, sequenced in a study of cytomegalovirus exposure and HLA in healthy donors. Profiling relied on immunoSEQ multiplex PCR, and the TCRdb table lists in-frame clones only, not all of them. The sample contains about 160,000 clones, around four fifths of which appear only once. The specimen sequenced was PBMCs. The receptors come from a man aged 30 to 39 in good health and CMV-seropositive.

This clone showed up just a few times. The V gene is TRBV11-1, the J gene TRBJ2-7, with 12 bases that match TRBD2. This CDR3 contains 16 residues. Trimming took 8 bases from V and 6 from J; bases not matched to a gene: 14. Germline CDR1 SGHAT, CDR2 FQDESV (reference sequence). In nucleotides, the CDR3 is TGTGCCAGCCCCCTTAGACTAGCGGGGGAACATGGCGAGCAGTACTTC. Translating it yields CASPLRLAGEHGEQYF. Full variable domain (rest looked up from reference TRBV11-1 and TRBJ2-7): EAEVAQSPRYKITEKSQAVAFWCDPISGHATLYWYRQILGQGPELLVQFQDESVVDDSQLPKDRFSAERLKGVDSTLKIQPAELGDSAMYLCASPLRLAGEHGEQYFGPGTRLTVT.

The rearrangement joins TRBV9 to TRBJ2-1, with TRBD1 matching 10 bases. The CDR3 is made up of 15 amino acids. Germline CDR1 reads SGDLS; CDR2 reads YYNGEE. Trimming cost V 4 bases and J 2 bases; bases outside gene matches: 3. The CDR3 region has the DNA TGTGCCAGCAGCACCGGGACAGGGGCCTACAATGAGCAGTTCTTC. Its translation: CASSTGTGAYNEQFF.

The rearrangement joins TRBV5-1 to TRBJ1-1; TRBD1 matches at 8 bases. Germline assignment: CDR1 SGHRS and CDR2 YFSETQ. The CDR3 consists of 14 residues. The J segment lost 5 bases and the V segment lost 5 bases, leaving 8 bases of the junction unmatched. In DNA form, the CDR3 reads TGCGCCAGCAGTCGGCAGGGGGCGCGGACTGAAGCTTTCTTT. Amino acid sequence: CASSRQGARTEAFF.

The chain couples TRBV10-3 to TRBJ2-1, with 10 bases that match TRBD2. Germline V lookup: CDR1 ENHRY, CDR2 SYGVKD. This CDR3 has 15 residues. J was trimmed by 1 base and V by 8 bases; bases with no gene match: 5. The CDR3: CAIGNSGGSYNEQFF. The CDR3 nucleotides read TGTGCCATCGGAAATAGCGGGGGGTCCTACAATGAGCAGTTCTTC.

This CDR3 reads CASSLKETGTWIGYTF. The CDR3 coding sequence is TGTGCCAGCAGTTTAAAGGAGACCGGGACATGGATTGGCTACACCTTC. The V call is TRBV6-5, the J call TRBJ1-2; D is possibly TRBD1 (6 bases). Trimming pared 4 bases from V and 7 bases from J, leaving 22 bases between. CDR3 length: 16 amino acids. CDR1 and CDR2 (germline): MNHEY, SVGAGI.

The rearrangement links TRBV5-1 to TRBJ2-5; TRBD2 matches 15 bases. After removal of 4 bases from V and 0 bases from J, the junction contained 4 bases not matched to a gene. The germline V gene encodes CDR1 SGHRS and CDR2 YFSETQ. CDR3 length: 17 residues. CDR3 residues: CASSKGLAGGYQETQYF. In DNA, the CDR3 is TGCGCCAGCAGCAAAGGACTAGCGGGGGGGTACCAAGAGACCCAGTACTTC.

This clone was seen only a few times. The chain recombines TRBV7-9 with TRBJ2-7; possibly TRBD1 for D (6 bases). CDR1 is SEHNR, CDR2 FQNEAQ, per germline (reference sequence). The CDR3 covers 14 residues. With 6 bases removed from V and 2 bases from J, the gap between germline ends came to 14 bases. Here the CDR3 reads CASSTGQVAYEQYF. The CDR3 DNA sequence: TGTGCCAGCAGTACAGGGCAGGTCGCCTACGAGCAGTACTTC.

This clone showed up just once. The chain uses TRBV15 and TRBJ2-1; 11 bases agree with TRBD2. Germline V CDR1 and CDR2: LNHNV, YYDKDF (reference sequence). The V and J ends lost 0 bases and 6 bases, in that order; junction bases with no gene match: 7. This CDR3 comprises 17 residues. CDR3 nucleotides: TGTGCCACCAGCAGAGATCGTAGCGGGGGGGCGGGCAATGAGCAGTTCTTC. Translation: CATSRDRSGGAGNEQFF.

This clone came up once. The chain combines TRBV10-1 with TRBJ1-5; 7 bases agree with TRBD1. The CDR3 has 14 amino acids. Germline CDR1 WNHNN, CDR2 SYGVQD (reference sequence). The V gene end was trimmed by 2 bases and the J gene end by 2 bases; junction bases not matched to a gene: 0. The CDR3 DNA sequence: TGCGCCAGCAGTGAGGACAGGGGCAATCAGCCCCAGCATTTT. It yields the protein CASSEDRGNQPQHF.

The chain links TRBV18 to TRBJ2-7; 9 bases agree with TRBD2. Germline V gene sequence: CDR1 KGHSH, CDR2 LQKENI. V dropped 5 bases and J dropped 2; count of bases not matched to a gene: 13. This CDR3 comprises 17 residues. The CDR3 loop is CASSTATPTSGAYEQYF. The CDR3 coding sequence is TGTGCCAGCTCAACGGCAACCCCGACTAGCGGTGCCTACGAGCAGTACTTC.

This chain uses TRBV6-1 with TRBJ2-1, with D unclear. CDR1 is MNHNS, CDR2 SASEGT, per germline. The V and J ends lost 3 bases and 8 bases respectively, with 5 bases between them. The CDR3 is 11 residues long. This chain's CDR3 is CASSERYEQFF. The CDR3 DNA reads TGTGCCAGCAGTGAGAGGTATGAGCAGTTCTTC.

The V call is TRBV4-2, the J call TRBJ2-5; 8 bases align to TRBD2. The junction had 9 bases not matched to a gene; V was cut back by 1 base and J by 5 bases. Germline CDR1 is LGHNA and CDR2 is YNFKEQ. The length of the CDR3 is 16 residues. The CDR3 loop is CASSQVGRGALETQYF. In DNA form, the CDR3 reads TGTGCCAGCAGCCAAGTGGGGCGGGGGGCCCTGGAGACCCAGTACTTC.

V usage is TRBV29-1 and J usage is TRBJ1-4; 8 nucleotides agree with TRBD1. The V gene's germline CDR1 is SQVTM and CDR2 ANQGSEA. The junction had 8 bases not matched to a gene; V was cut back by 6 bases and J by 14 bases. CDR3 length: 11 residues. The CDR3 loop is CSVWTGLGLFF. The DNA for the CDR3 is TGCAGCGTATGGACAGGGCTAGGGCTGTTTTTT. Complete variable domain (other parts from reference TRBV29-1 and TRBJ1-4): SAVISQKPSRDICQRGTSLTIQCQVDSQVTMMFWYRQQPGQSLTLIATANQGSEATYESGFVIDKFPISRPNLTFSTLTVSNMSPEDSSIYLCSVWTGLGLFFGSGTQLSVL.

This chain connects TRBV7-9 to TRBJ1-1; 8 nucleotides line up with TRBD1. V was pared by 4 bases and J by 1 base, with 5 bases of the junction left unmatched. The CDR3 has 15 amino acids. Germline-derived CDR1 and CDR2 are SEHNR and FQNEAQ (reference sequence). CDR3 bases: TGTGCCAGCAGCTCCCAAGGGACAGGGAACACTGAAGCTTTCTTT. Translated, it gives CASSSQGTGNTEAFF.

The genes are TRBV27 and TRBJ1-2; the D gene is possibly TRBD1 (5 bases). Trimming took off 0 bases at V and 8 bases at J, with 13 bases between the two ends. The CDR3 consists of 14 residues. CDR1 MNHEY and CDR2 SMNVEV come from the germline V gene (reference sequence). CDR3 loop: CASSLSAGGVGYTF. For the CDR3, the DNA is TGTGCCAGCAGTTTATCCGCGGGGGGGGTAGGCTACACCTTC.

The CDR3 DNA reads as TGTGCCAGCAGCGATAGACTAGCGGATAAAGAGACCCAGTACTTC. The encoded protein is CASSDRLADKETQYF. The chain uses TRBV9 and TRBJ2-5; TRBD2 aligns across 9 bases. Per germline, CDR1 SGDLS and CDR2 YYNGEE. The V and J ends lost 3 bases and 3 bases, in that order; junction bases with no gene match: 6. This CDR3 comprises 15 residues.